What follows are 29 T cell receptor beta chains derived from one specimen sequenced in a study of cytomegalovirus exposure and HLA in healthy donors. A multiplex PCR was run with 60 Vbeta primers and 13 Jbeta primers. Clones were read by immunoSEQ multiplex PCR, and TCRdb kept only the in-frame ones, dropping some. Of around 200,000 clones in the sample, roughly 80% were seen once. Specimen: PBMCs. These receptor sequences come from a middle-aged woman in good health and CMV-seronegative.

This clone has more than one count but fewer than ten. J is TRBJ2-6 and V is TRBV19; 10 bases agree with TRBD1. Germline CDR1 is LNHDA and CDR2 is SQIVND (reference sequence). V gave up 9 bases and J gave up 2 bases; unmatched junction bases: 4. This CDR3 comprises 15 residues. CDR3 DNA: TGTGCCAGCAACGGACAGGGGGCTGGGGCCAACGTCCTGACTTTC. It yields the protein CASNGQGAGANVLTF.

The CDR3 sequence is CASSLLQGNTGELFF. In DNA, the CDR3 is TGTGCCAGCAGTTTGCTACAGGGGAACACCGGGGAGCTGTTTTTT. V and J are TRBV28 and TRBJ2-2; a possible D gene is TRBD1 (6 bases). In germline, CDR1 is MDHEN, CDR2 SYDVKM. The length of the CDR3 is 15 residues. Between the trimmed V and J ends, which lost 3 bases and 1 base, there was a span of 9 bases.

J is TRBJ2-1 and V is TRBV2; 12 bases are a match to TRBD2. CDR3 size: 17 residues. Germline V gene lookup returns CDR1 SNHLY and CDR2 FYNNEI. The V gene end was trimmed by 2 bases and the J gene end by 7 bases; junction bases not matched to a gene: 9. The CDR3: CASSELPSGREWNEQFF. The DNA of the CDR3 is TGTGCCAGCAGTGAACTTCCTAGCGGGAGGGAATGGAATGAGCAGTTCTTC.

A few counts support this clone. V is TRBV30 and J is TRBJ2-1, with 9 bases aligning to TRBD2. Trimming cost V 1 base and J 3 bases; bases outside gene matches: 10. The CDR3 runs 17 residues. Germline CDR1 and CDR2: GTSNPN and SVGIG (reference sequence). This chain's CDR3 is CAWSGAGGGALYNEQFF. The CDR3 bases are TGTGCCTGGAGTGGAGCGGGGGGCGGCGCCCTCTACAATGAGCAGTTCTTC.

The chain joins TRBV5-1 to TRBJ1-5; 8 bases line up with TRBD1. The trim removed 4 bases at V and 0 bases at J, leaving 12 bases unmatched. CDR1 SGHRS and CDR2 YFSETQ come from the germline V gene. This CDR3 has 18 residues. The CDR3 region is CASSEVPGGRDSNQPQHF. Here the CDR3 DNA reads TGCGCCAGCAGCGAAGTTCCAGGGGGCCGTGATAGCAATCAGCCCCAGCATTTT.

This clone was counted a single time. This sequence joins TRBV7-9 and TRBJ1-5; a weak D match, TRBD1 (5 bases). This CDR3 is built from 18 residues. The germline V gene has CDR1 SEHNR and CDR2 FQNEAQ (reference sequence). V lost 6 bases and J lost 2, with 23 bases in between. This CDR3 reads CASRKRRRPGGCNQPQHF. CDR3 DNA: TGTGCCAGCAGGAAAAGGAGACGCCCGGGGGGATGCAATCAGCCCCAGCATTTT.

V gene TRBV28 combines with J gene TRBJ2-2; 8 bases line up with TRBD2. V trimming: 7 bases; J trimming: 9 bases; junction bases outside the gene matches: 19. The CDR3 contains 17 residues. From germline, CDR1 is MDHEN and CDR2 SYDVKM. CDR3 loop: CASTFRQFVSGIRELFF. CDR3 nucleotides: TGTGCCAGCACTTTTAGGCAATTTGTTAGCGGGATACGGGAGCTGTTTTTT.

The chain combines TRBV7-9 with TRBJ1-2; TRBD1 aligns across 9 bases. This CDR3 region has 12 residues. Trimming took 6 bases from V and 9 from J; bases not matched to a gene: 5. Looked up from germline, CDR1 is SEHNR and CDR2 is FQNEAQ (reference sequence). The CDR3 loop is CASRGQGYRYTF. For the CDR3, the DNA is TGTGCCAGCAGAGGACAGGGGTATCGCTACACCTTC.

The chain has TRBV28 and TRBJ1-5; D is uncertain. Germline-derived CDR1 and CDR2 are MDHEN and SYDVKM. The CDR3 covers 15 residues. V was shortened by 6 bases and J by 3 bases, with 15 bases between the two germline ends. CDR3 bases: TGTGCCAGCAGCCCCCCCATACAGCTCAATCAGCCCCAGCATTTT. Translated, it gives CASSPPIQLNQPQHF.

This chain joins TRBV5-1 and TRBJ2-7, with 9 bases matching TRBD1. This CDR3 is 15 amino acids long. J lost 1 base, V lost 0 bases, and 2 bases had no gene match. The germline V gene encodes CDR1 SGHRS and CDR2 YFSETQ. The CDR3 coding sequence is TGCGCCAGCAGCTTGGCCGGGACAGGGTCCTACGAGCAGTACTTC. Translated: CASSLAGTGSYEQYF.

The rearrangement uses TRBV6-5 and TRBJ2-3, with D possibly TRBD2 on 6 matching bases. CDR3 size: 15 residues. CDR1 and CDR2 from the germline V gene are MNHEY and SVGAGI. V lost 8 bases, J lost 3 bases, and 18 bases lay in between. The CDR3: CASGLWRGGTDTQYF. CDR3 DNA: TGTGCCAGCGGGTTATGGCGGGGAGGTACAGATACGCAGTATTTT.

This chain connects TRBV5-1 to TRBJ2-1, with 13 bases aligning to TRBD2. This CDR3 comprises 22 residues. The J segment lost 1 base and the V segment lost 4 bases, leaving 20 bases of the junction unmatched. Looked up from germline, CDR1 is SGHRS and CDR2 is YFSETQ. CDR3 nucleotides: TGCGCCAGCAGCGCCAGAGAGGGACTAGCGGGATCCAAGCCAAAATCCTACAATGAGCAGTTCTTC. This sequence encodes CASSAREGLAGSKPKSYNEQFF. The full variable domain, rest sourced from reference TRBV5-1 and TRBJ2-1, is KAGVTQTPRYLIKTRGQQVTLSCSPISGHRSVSWYQQTPGQGLQFLFEYFSETQRNKGNFPGRFSGRQFSNSRSEMNVSTLELGDSALYLCASSAREGLAGSKPKSYNEQFFGPGTRLTVL.

The CDR3: CASSLSVSQETQYF. CDR3 bases: TGTGCCAGCAGTTTATCGGTCAGCCAAGAGACCCAGTACTTC. The rearrangement uses TRBV27 and TRBJ2-5; no clear D gene. The V gene's germline CDR1 is MNHEY and CDR2 SMNVEV (reference sequence). Trimming took off 0 bases at V and 1 base at J, with 6 bases between the two ends. The CDR3 runs to 14 residues.

The chain uses TRBV2 and TRBJ1-5; no reliable D call. CDR3 length equals 14 residues. The V end lost 6 bases, the J end lost 4 bases, and 13 bases lay between the germline ends. Per germline, CDR1 SNHLY and CDR2 FYNNEI. The CDR3 here is CASSEKILNQPQHF. DNA of the CDR3: TGTGCCAGCAGCGAGAAAATCTTAAATCAGCCCCAGCATTTT.

Only a few counts were recorded for this clone. The rearrangement links TRBV5-1 to TRBJ2-7, with 8 nucleotides matching TRBD1. V was clipped by 1 base and J by 2 bases; unmatched bases: 5. In germline, CDR1 is SGHRS, CDR2 YFSETQ. The CDR3 covers 15 residues. The CDR3 loop is CASSLNGQGTYEQYF. The CDR3 coding sequence is TGCGCCAGCAGCTTGAATGGACAGGGAACCTACGAGCAGTACTTC.

This chain links TRBV19 with TRBJ1-2; D is ambiguous. The CDR3 consists of 15 residues. Germline V gives CDR1 LNHDA, CDR2 SQIVND (reference sequence). V was clipped by 1 base and J by 0 bases, with 9 bases between them. CDR3 nucleotides: TGTGCCAGTAGTATAGGCCAGGCCACTAACTATGGCTACACCTTC. Its protein product is CASSIGQATNYGYTF. Full variable domain (remainder filled in from reference TRBV19 and TRBJ1-2): DGGITQSPKYLFRKEGQNVTLSCEQNLNHDAMYWYRQDPGQGLRLIYYSQIVNDFQKGDIAEGYSVSREKKESFPLTVTSAQKNPTAFYLCASSIGQATNYGYTFGSGTRLTVV.

This clone has only a few counts. V and J are TRBV10-3 and TRBJ2-7; TRBD1 agrees at 9 bases. J gave up 7 bases and V 6 bases, and 13 bases lay outside the gene matches. CDR3 length: 15 amino acids. The V gene's germline CDR1 is ENHRY and CDR2 SYGVKD. The CDR3 DNA follows: TGTGCCATCAGACCTACAGGGGGCCCCCACAATGAGCAGTACTTC. Protein product: CAIRPTGGPHNEQYF.

V and J are TRBV7-9 and TRBJ2-1; D perhaps matches TRBD2 (5 bases). The ends were cut back, 7 bases at V and 8 bases at J, with 9 bases in the middle. CDR1 and CDR2 from the germline V gene are SEHNR and FQNEAQ (reference sequence). The CDR3 is 11 amino acids. CDR3 coding DNA: TGTGCCAGCACACTAGTCGATGAGCAGTTCTTC. Translated: CASTLVDEQFF.

This chain connects TRBV28 to TRBJ1-2; 10 nucleotides align to TRBD1. The germline gives CDR1 MDHEN, CDR2 SYDVKM. The CDR3 is 15 amino acids. After removal of 3 bases from V and 8 bases from J, the junction contained 9 bases not matched to a gene. The DNA for the CDR3 is TGTGCCAGCAGTTTCTCGACAGGGGGCATAATGGGCTACACCTTC. Translated, it gives CASSFSTGGIMGYTF.

V is TRBV6-5 and J is TRBJ1-1, with D possibly being TRBD1 (5 bases). CDR3 length: 14 amino acids. CDR1 and CDR2 from the germline V gene are MNHEY and SVGAGI. V lost 6 bases, J lost 5 bases, and 16 bases lay in between. The CDR3 reads CASSPRGGGTEAFF. The DNA for the CDR3 is TGTGCCAGCAGCCCGCGAGGTGGGGGGACTGAAGCTTTCTTT.

This chain joins TRBV5-4 and TRBJ1-2, with D tentatively TRBD1 (5 bases). In germline, CDR1 is SGHNT, CDR2 YYREEE (reference sequence). V was trimmed by 3 bases and J by 4 bases, leaving 19 bases between them. CDR3 length equals 16 residues. CDR3 DNA: TGTGCCAGCAGCTCCAACCCGGGACTGGGAGGCTATGGCTACACCTTC. Protein: CASSSNPGLGGYGYTF.

The J gene is TRBJ2-1, the V gene TRBV12-1; the table's D gene call, TRBD1, was not cross checked with the DNA. TRBV12-1 is a recognized pseudogene. The CDR3 runs 16 residues. For the CDR3, the DNA is TGTGCCAGCAGCTTCCTGACAGGGGGAACCGACAATGAGCAGTTCTTC. This sequence encodes CASSFLTGGTDNEQFF.

The chain recombines TRBV5-8 with TRBJ2-2; a possible D gene is TRBD2 (5 bases). Trimming left V 4 bases short and J 6 bases short, with 10 bases between. CDR3 length: 13 residues. Germline V gene lookup returns CDR1 SGHTS and CDR2 YDEGEE. The CDR3 spells CASSKWGAGELFF. The CDR3 DNA sequence: TGTGCCAGCAGCAAATGGGGAGCCGGGGAGCTGTTTTTT.

This clone has a handful of counts. This rearrangement joins TRBV7-8 to TRBJ2-1; 15 nucleotides align to TRBD2. Germline lookup yields CDR1 SGHVS and CDR2 FQNEAQ. This CDR3 has 17 residues. After removal of 5 bases from V and 4 bases from J, the junction contained 6 bases not matched to a gene. The CDR3 DNA reads TGTGCCAGCAGCCGAGGACTAGCGGGAGGGACATACAATGAGCAGTTCTTC. Translation: CASSRGLAGGTYNEQFF.

J is TRBJ2-3 and V is TRBV11-2, with a possible D match to TRBD2 (5 bases). Trimming pared 4 bases from V and 3 bases from J, leaving 14 bases between. Looked up from germline, CDR1 is SGHAT and CDR2 is FQNNGV. This CDR3 contains 15 residues. The CDR3 reads CASSWYSRGTDTQYF. The CDR3 DNA sequence: TGTGCCAGCAGCTGGTATAGTCGGGGTACAGATACGCAGTATTTT.

The V and J genes are TRBV28 and TRBJ1-2; D possibly corresponds to TRBD1 (5 bases). V lost 6 bases and J 5 bases, leaving 10 bases between the germline ends. The germline V gene has CDR1 MDHEN and CDR2 SYDVKM. The CDR3 runs 12 residues. CDR3 protein: CASSPEGYGYTF. The CDR3 nucleotides read TGTGCCAGCAGCCCGGAGGGGTATGGCTACACCTTC.

The CDR3 sequence is CATSTPEGTGWTEAFF. The DNA of the CDR3 is TGTGCCACCAGCACCCCGGAGGGGACAGGGTGGACTGAAGCTTTCTTT. This chain links TRBV15 with TRBJ1-1; 9 bases align to TRBD1. The CDR3 totals 16 residues. The V gene's germline CDR1 is LNHNV and CDR2 YYDKDF (reference sequence). V was clipped by 4 bases and J by 5 bases; unmatched bases: 11.

In its sample, this clone was seen a few times. This chain joins TRBV5-1 and TRBJ2-7; D might be TRBD2 (6 bases). The CDR3 is made up of 15 amino acids. Germline V CDR1 and CDR2: SGHRS, YFSETQ. Trimming left V 5 bases short and J 5 bases short, with 20 bases between. The CDR3 spells CASRHPRELMDEQYF. CDR3 bases: TGCGCCAGCAGGCACCCCCGGGAGCTCATGGACGAGCAGTACTTC.

The V gene is TRBV30, the J gene TRBJ1-5; 8 bases match TRBD1. The germline CDR1 and CDR2 sequences are GTSNPN and SVGIG (reference sequence). V trimming: 2 bases; J trimming: 6 bases; junction bases outside the gene matches: 6. The CDR3 runs 14 residues. DNA for the CDR3: TGTGCCTGGAGTATGACAGGGGTGGGTCAGCCCCAGCATTTT. It encodes CAWSMTGVGQPQHF. Drawing the rest from reference TRBV30 and TRBJ1-5, the complete variable domain is SQTIHQWPATLVQPVGSPLSLECTVEGTSNPNLYWYRQAAGRGLQLLFYSVGIGQISSEVPQNLSASRPQDRQFILSSKKLLLSDSGFYLCAWSMTGVGQPQHFGDGTRLSIL.